The next 32 T cell receptor beta chains were all read from a single sample in a study of T cell responses to AZD1222 COVID-19 vaccine. Repertoires were generated with immunoSEQ multiplex PCR, while TCRdb's copy carries only in-frame clones and drops some. The sample includes some 120,000 clones, about 90% of them seen just once. The specimen was peripheral blood, collected 28 days after the second AZD1222 dose. The receptors shown here come from an adult who received the AZD1222 COVID-19 vaccine.

This clone has just one count. The chain joins TRBV27 to TRBJ1-1; TRBD1 might be the D (5 bases). There are 14 residues in the CDR3. V dropped 5 bases and J dropped 4 bases, with 14 bases sitting between them. Germline assignment: CDR1 MNHEY and CDR2 SMNVEV (reference sequence). CDR3 residues: CASSRGLALTEAFF. The CDR3 nucleotides are TGTGCCAGCAGTAGGGGACTCGCGCTCACTGAAGCTTTCTTT.

The chain combines TRBV5-1 with TRBJ2-5, with TRBD1 identical over 8 bases. This CDR3 has 14 amino acids. Germline values: CDR1 SGHRS, CDR2 YFSETQ. The trim removed 2 bases at V and 2 bases at J, leaving 2 bases unmatched. CDR3 loop: CASSFGQGQETQYF. CDR3 coding DNA: TGCGCCAGCAGCTTCGGACAGGGTCAAGAGACCCAGTACTTC.

The J gene is TRBJ2-2, the V gene TRBV2; TRBD2 might be the D (5 bases). Germline V gene lookup returns CDR1 SNHLY and CDR2 FYNNEI. This CDR3 has 16 amino acids. V lost 4 bases and J 1 base, leaving 13 bases between the germline ends. CDR3: CASSGVEEENTGELFF. The CDR3 DNA reads as TGTGCCAGCAGTGGGGTGGAGGAGGAGAACACCGGGGAGCTGTTTTTT. Based on the CDR3 plus reference TRBV2 and TRBJ2-2, the full variable domain is EPEVTQTPSHQVTQMGQEVILRCVPISNHLYFYWYRQILGQKVEFLVSFYNNEISEKSEIFDDQFSVERPDGSNFTLKIRSTKLEDSAMYFCASSGVEEENTGELFFGEGSRLTVL.

The chain carries TRBV11-2 and TRBJ2-1; TRBD2 aligns across 8 bases. CDR3 length: 15 amino acids. Germline CDR1 is SGHAT and CDR2 is FQNNGV. With 2 bases clipped from V and 9 bases from J, the junction kept 9 bases outside the gene matches. The CDR3 nucleotides are TGTGCCAGCAGCTTACACCCTCGGGGGGGAGGTGAGCAGTTCTTC. It encodes CASSLHPRGGGEQFF.

The V gene is TRBV7-9, the J gene TRBJ1-6; the match to TRBD1 covers 9 bases. With 5 bases clipped from V and 10 bases from J, the junction kept 9 bases outside the gene matches. This CDR3 spans 15 amino acids. Germline-derived CDR1 and CDR2 are SEHNR and FQNEAQ (reference sequence). The CDR3 region is CASSLGTGMVSPLHF. The CDR3 nucleotides are TGTGCCAGCAGCCTGGGGACAGGGATGGTATCACCCCTCCACTTT. The whole variable domain, filled in from reference TRBV7-9 and TRBJ1-6, reads DTGVSQNPRHKITKRGQNVTFRCDPISEHNRLYWYRQTLGQGPEFLTYFQNEAQLEKSRLLSDRFSAERPKGSFSTLEIQRTEQGDSAMYLCASSLGTGMVSPLHFGNGTRLTVT.

The chain links TRBV18 to TRBJ1-4; D remains unclear. Germline values: CDR1 KGHSH, CDR2 LQKENI. The CDR3 loop spans 17 amino acids. V was shortened by 0 bases and J by 0 bases, with 11 bases between the two germline ends. The CDR3 reads CASSPPGRPSTNEKLFF. The CDR3 bases are TGTGCCAGCTCACCACCGGGCAGGCCCTCAACTAATGAAAAACTGTTTTTT.

This chain joins TRBV27 and TRBJ1-1, with TRBD1 matching 7 bases. The CDR3 is 15 residues long. Germline V CDR1 and CDR2: MNHEY, SMNVEV (reference sequence). Trimming cost V 7 bases and J 4 bases; bases outside gene matches: 12. The CDR3 DNA is TGTGCCAGCATGCCCGGGACAGCGGCCCTCACTGAAGCTTTCTTT. It translates to CASMPGTAALTEAFF.

V is TRBV14 and J is TRBJ2-2, with TRBD1 as a possible D gene (6 bases). This CDR3 comprises 17 residues. The germline V gene has CDR1 SGHDN and CDR2 FVKESK. Trimming stripped 1 base from V and 4 bases from J, with 16 bases between. CDR3 DNA sequence: TGTGCCAGCAGCCAAGGGGGACACTCCGGGTCCACCGGGGAGCTGTTTTTT. Protein sequence: CASSQGGHSGSTGELFF. Using reference TRBV14 and TRBJ2-2 for the parts outside the CDR3, the full variable domain is EAGVTQFPSHSVIEKGQTVTLRCDPISGHDNLYWYRRVMGKEIKFLLHFVKESKQDESGMPNNRFLAERTGGTYSTLKVQPAELEDSGVYFCASSQGGHSGSTGELFFGEGSRLTVL.

The table lists this clone with a count of one. The chain employs TRBV1 and TRBJ2-7; the table assigns TRBD2, which was not confirmed against the DNA. TRBV1 is assigned pseudogene status. The CDR3 is made up of 18 amino acids. The CDR3 DNA sequence: TGCACCAGCAGCCAAATCGGGAGGAAGACATTAGGCTCCTACGAGCAGTACTTC. Translating it yields CTSSQIGRKTLGSYEQYF.

The chain joins TRBV28 to TRBJ2-1; weak D call: TRBD2 (5 bases). CDR3 length: 13 amino acids. The germline V gene encodes CDR1 MDHEN and CDR2 SYDVKM. V was shortened by 8 bases and J by 7 bases, with 15 bases between the two germline ends. The CDR3 nucleotides read TGTGCCAGCGGGTGGGCTAGCTATAATGAGCAGTTCTTC. Protein: CASGWASYNEQFF.

The chain has TRBV3-1 (or the pseudogene TRBV3-2) and TRBJ1-2; TRBD1 matches 12 bases. J was trimmed by 7 bases and V by 4 bases; bases with no gene match: 4. This CDR3 region has 14 residues. CDR1 LGHDT and CDR2 YNNKEL come from the germline V gene (reference sequence). CDR3 region: CASSPGTGGLGYTF. The DNA for the CDR3 is TGTGCCAGCAGCCCCGGGACAGGGGGCCTTGGCTACACCTTC.

The J gene is TRBJ1-1, the V gene TRBV5-1, with D perhaps TRBD1 (5 bases). Germline lookup yields CDR1 SGHRS and CDR2 YFSETQ. The CDR3 runs to 13 residues. V was cut by 4 bases and J by 7 bases, with 14 bases left in between. The CDR3 loop is CASSIDRLGEAFF. The CDR3 DNA reads as TGCGCCAGCAGCATTGACAGATTGGGTGAAGCTTTCTTT.

Worth noting for this clone: This sample includes further DNA sequences coding for the same CDR3. This sequence joins TRBV12-3 or TRBV12-4 and TRBJ2-2; D gene unclear. The CDR3 covers 12 residues. Trimming cost V 3 bases and J 3 bases, with 2 bases left between them. CDR3 amino acids: CASSLDTGELFF. CDR3 nucleotide sequence: TGTGCCAGCAGTTTGGACACCGGGGAGCTGTTTTTT.

This chain connects TRBV2 to TRBJ2-6; tentatively, D is TRBD1 (6 bases). This CDR3 is built from 21 residues. The V and J ends lost 7 bases and 1 base respectively, with 29 bases between them. The germline CDR1 and CDR2 sequences are SNHLY and FYNNEI. CDR3 residues: CASTPLPPLLGAGSGANVLTF. CDR3 DNA: TGTGCCAGCACCCCACTCCCCCCTCTTTTGGGGGCAGGTTCTGGGGCCAACGTCCTGACTTTC.

The V and J genes are TRBV5-1 and TRBJ2-7; 12 nucleotides agree with TRBD2. V dropped 4 bases and J dropped 2; count of bases not matched to a gene: 7. Per the germline V gene, CDR1 is SGHRS and CDR2 is YFSETQ. The CDR3 has 16 residues. CDR3: CASSRTSGIRTYEQYF. CDR3 DNA sequence: TGCGCCAGCAGCAGGACTAGCGGGATAAGGACCTACGAGCAGTACTTC.

The chain employs TRBV27 and TRBJ2-1; D is undetermined. Germline assignment: CDR1 MNHEY and CDR2 SMNVEV (reference sequence). The CDR3 is 14 residues long. The V and J ends lost 3 bases and 2 bases respectively, with 8 bases between them. The CDR3 reads CASSFQRPYNEQFF. The CDR3 DNA reads as TGTGCCAGCAGTTTTCAACGTCCCTACAATGAGCAGTTCTTC.

This chain joins TRBV5-4 and TRBJ2-3; the match to TRBD1 covers 11 bases. V was pared by 6 bases and J by 1 base, with 10 bases of the junction left unmatched. The CDR3 covers 17 residues. Germline V gene data show CDR1 as SGHNT and CDR2 as YYREEE (reference sequence). The CDR3 DNA reads TGTGCCAGCACCGAGACCGGGACAGGGGGGGGCACAGATACGCAGTATTTT. This gives the protein CASTETGTGGGTDTQYF.

The V and J genes are TRBV11-2 and TRBJ2-1; tentative D call: TRBD2 (5 bases). CDR1 is SGHAT, CDR2 FQNNGV, per germline. This CDR3 region has 15 residues. V was pared by 2 bases and J by 0 bases, with 8 bases between. The CDR3 DNA reads TGTGCCAGCAGCTTAACGGGGAGCTCCTACAATGAGCAGTTCTTC. This gives the protein CASSLTGSSYNEQFF.

The chain recombines TRBV4-2 with TRBJ2-7, with D possibly matching TRBD1 (6 bases). The V gene's germline CDR1 is LGHNA and CDR2 YNFKEQ. Trimming removed 0 bases from V and 0 bases from J, with 12 bases in between. The CDR3 sequence is 16 residues long. The CDR3 region has the DNA TGTGCCAGCAGCCAAGAGGGAACAGGGAGCTCCTACGAGCAGTACTTC. It yields the protein CASSQEGTGSSYEQYF.

The chain combines TRBV11-1 with TRBJ2-1; D gene uncertain. The CDR3 is made up of 16 amino acids. Trimming removed 1 base from V and 0 bases from J, with 10 bases in between. Looked up from germline, CDR1 is SGHAT and CDR2 is FQDESV (reference sequence). The CDR3 region has the DNA TGTGCCAGCAGCTTAGATCCGGGTCTCTCCTACAATGAGCAGTTCTTC. Its protein is CASSLDPGLSYNEQFF.

The chain carries TRBV5-5 and TRBJ1-1; 7 bases map to TRBD1. The V segment lost 4 bases and the J segment 1 base; nucleotides outside the gene matches: 10. Germline CDR1 and CDR2: SGHKS and YYEKEE (reference sequence). CDR3 length: 16 residues. The chain's CDR3 is CASSTIYRGRNTEAFF. The CDR3 bases are TGTGCCAGCAGCACCATCTACAGGGGTAGGAACACTGAAGCTTTCTTT.

This chain joins TRBV28 and TRBJ1-3; D not certain. Germline CDR1 and CDR2: MDHEN and SYDVKM. The CDR3 runs 17 residues. Trimming took 2 bases from V and 0 from J, leaving 14 bases between them. The CDR3, as DNA: TGTGCCAGCAGTTTAGGGTCCGCTGGTTACTCTGGAAACACCATATATTTT. It encodes CASSLGSAGYSGNTIYF.

This sequence joins TRBV11-2 and TRBJ2-1; 8 nucleotides line up with TRBD2. This CDR3 has 15 amino acids. J gave up 8 bases and V 2 bases, and 8 bases lay outside the gene matches. The germline CDR1 and CDR2 sequences are SGHAT and FQNNGV. CDR3 coding DNA: TGTGCCAGCAGCTTATCCGGGACTAGGTCTTATGAGCAGTTCTTC. Translating it yields CASSLSGTRSYEQFF.

V usage is TRBV7-6 and J usage is TRBJ2-2; 9 positions match TRBD1. This CDR3 contains 16 residues. The V segment lost 3 bases and the J segment 3 bases; nucleotides outside the gene matches: 5. The germline gives CDR1 SGHVS, CDR2 FNYEAQ. In DNA form, the CDR3 reads TGTGCCAGCAGCTTGGGACAGGGCGGGGACACCGGGGAGCTGTTTTTT. Its translation is CASSLGQGGDTGELFF.

The chain employs TRBV5-1 and TRBJ2-1, with TRBD1 matching 11 bases. The V segment lost 0 bases and the J segment 4 bases; nucleotides outside the gene matches: 3. The CDR3 is 16 residues long. CDR1 is SGHRS and CDR2 is YFSETQ in the germline V gene. The CDR3 loop is CASSLAGQGAYNEQFF. The CDR3 DNA sequence: TGCGCCAGCAGCTTGGCCGGACAGGGGGCGTACAATGAGCAGTTCTTC.

This chain joins TRBV20-1 and TRBJ2-5; D may be TRBD1 (6 bases). Trimming left V 5 bases short and J 4 bases short, with 17 bases between. Looked up from germline, CDR1 is DFQATT and CDR2 is SNEGSKA (reference sequence). CDR3 length equals 14 residues. CDR3 sequence reads: CSAGGQPPLETQYF. CDR3 bases: TGCAGTGCTGGTGGACAGCCCCCACTAGAGACCCAGTACTTC.

The chain employs TRBV3-1 (or the pseudogene TRBV3-2) and TRBJ1-1; D is perhaps TRBD1 (5 bases). Deletions cut 4 bases from V and 4 bases from J, with 19 bases between. Germline lookup yields CDR1 LGHDT and CDR2 YNNKEL (reference sequence). There are 16 residues in the CDR3. The DNA of the CDR3 is TGTGCCAGCAGCCTTGACGTGGGCCCAGGGAGCACTGAAGCTTTCTTT. This translates into CASSLDVGPGSTEAFF.

The chain joins TRBV28 to TRBJ2-1, with D possibly matching TRBD2 (5 bases). V was clipped by 6 bases and J by 0 bases, with 12 bases between them. The CDR3 contains 15 residues. Looked up from germline, CDR1 is MDHEN and CDR2 is SYDVKM. The CDR3 bases are TGTGCCAGCAGGGGGAGCGCCAGCTCCTACAATGAGCAGTTCTTC. This encodes CASRGSASSYNEQFF.

The rearrangement joins TRBV3-1 (or the pseudogene TRBV3-2) to TRBJ1-3, with D uncertain. In germline, CDR1 is LGHDT, CDR2 YNNKEL (reference sequence). V lost 0 bases and J lost 4, with 4 bases in between. There are 13 residues in the CDR3. The CDR3 is CASSQDQGNTIYF. The CDR3 nucleotides are TGTGCCAGCAGCCAAGATCAAGGAAACACCATATATTTT.

This chain joins TRBV5-4 and TRBJ2-3, with 8 bases matching TRBD1. The length of the CDR3 is 16 residues. Germline CDR1 SGHNT, CDR2 YYREEE (reference sequence). Trimming removed 3 bases from V and 0 bases from J; junction bases left unmatched: 6. Here the CDR3 DNA reads TGTGCCAGCAGCTCGGACAGGGTATCTAGCACAGATACGCAGTATTTT. This codes for CASSSDRVSSTDTQYF. The full variable domain, its missing parts supplied by reference TRBV5-4 and TRBJ2-3, is ETGVTQSPTHLIKTRGQQVTLRCSSQSGHNTVSWYQQALGQGPQFIFQYYREEENGRGNFPPRFSGLQFPNYSSELNVNALELDDSALYLCASSSDRVSSTDTQYFGPGTRLTVL.

V gene TRBV7-8 combines with J gene TRBJ2-7; 10 nucleotides agree with TRBD2. Germline V gives CDR1 SGHVS, CDR2 FQNEAQ. This CDR3 has 16 amino acids. V lost 2 bases, J lost 4 bases, and 8 bases stayed unmatched. The CDR3 region has the DNA TGTGCCAGCAGCTTAAAAGCTAGCGGGAGAAAGTACGAGCAGTACTTC. Its protein product is CASSLKASGRKYEQYF. The full variable domain, rest sourced from reference TRBV7-8 and TRBJ2-7, is GAGVSQSPRYKVAKRGQDVALRCDPISGHVSLFWYQQALGQGPEFLTYFQNEAQLDKSGLPSDRFFAERPEGSVSTLKIQRTQQEDSAVYLCASSLKASGRKYEQYFGPGTRLTVT.

This chain uses TRBV11-2 with TRBJ2-7, with 10 positions matching TRBD1. Losses at the gene ends were 1 base for V and 3 bases for J; bases not matched to a gene: 12. Germline V gene sequence: CDR1 SGHAT, CDR2 FQNNGV. The CDR3 is 18 residues long. In DNA, the CDR3 is TGTGCCAGCAGCTTAGCGCCGGGACAGGGGATACCCCTCTACGAGCAGTACTTC. This translates into CASSLAPGQGIPLYEQYF.